This T cell receptor beta chain is from a study of blood T cells in healthy people across ages. Overall study context: Through template switching, about one barcoded beta molecule was captured per two T cells, as measured in model experiments.

Study-level results: A conclusive naive versus antigen-experienced comparison was prevented by the unsorted PBMCs.

Next came a second PCR, run for about 6 to 11 cycles, which used a sample-barcoded 5' primer along with a J-beta primer mix. Every sample gave at least 2.5 million paired-end reads containing CDR3. TCRdb recomputed calls from the 5' RACE reads with MiXCR, one row per CDR3 protein. The data hold about 1.1 million distinct CDR3 sequences, with 35% to 45% observed a single time. From germline, CDR1 is MNHNY and CDR2 SVGAGI (reference sequence). CDR3 size: 15 residues. V was trimmed by 7 bases and J by 3 bases, leaving 16 bases between them. The sample holds a few counts of this clonotype. Its antigen is still unknown.

The chain employs TRBV6-6 and TRBJ1-5; no clear D gene. The sequence was obtained from a man aged 18 to 29 in good health. Sequencing was performed on blood. The chain's CDR3 is CASTLGMGHNQPQHF. The DNA of the CDR3 is TGTGCCAGCACCCTTGGGATGGGCCACAATCAGCCCCAGCATTTT.